The entry that follows covers one T cell receptor beta chain sequence. This record belongs to a study of control samples from healthy donors and cancer patients. Germline V lookup: CDR1 SGHNT, CDR2 YYREEE (reference sequence). The CDR3 spans 14 residues. The V gene lost 2 bases and the J gene lost 6 bases, with 13 bases spanning the gap. Assay used: immunoSEQ multiplex PCR; TCRdb lists only in-frame clones, some missing. The table includes 110,000 or so clones, 80% to 90% detected once. The receptor's source is a woman in her forties or fifties in good health. The chain couples TRBV5-4 to TRBJ2-3; TRBD2 might be the D (6 bases). Sequencing used blood. Written as DNA, the CDR3 is TGTGCCAGCAGCTTCCAAGTCGGGGGTGATACGCAGTATTTT. Translated, it gives CASSFQVGGDTQYF.